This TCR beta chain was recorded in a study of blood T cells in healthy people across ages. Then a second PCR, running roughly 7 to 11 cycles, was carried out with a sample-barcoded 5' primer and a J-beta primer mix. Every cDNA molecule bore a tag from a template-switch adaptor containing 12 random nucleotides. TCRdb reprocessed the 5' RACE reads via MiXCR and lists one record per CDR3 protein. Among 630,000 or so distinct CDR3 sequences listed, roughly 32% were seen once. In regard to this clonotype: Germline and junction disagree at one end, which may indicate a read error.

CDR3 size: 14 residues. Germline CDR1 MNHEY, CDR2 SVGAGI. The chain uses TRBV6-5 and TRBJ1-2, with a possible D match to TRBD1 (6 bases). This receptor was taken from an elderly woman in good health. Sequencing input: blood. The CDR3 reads CAGRGPSVNYGYTF. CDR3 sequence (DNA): TGTGCCGGCAGGGGCCCTTCAGTTAACTATGGCTACACCTTC.